These T cell receptor beta chains were read from a single sample in a study of cytomegalovirus exposure and HLA in healthy donors. Profiled with immunoSEQ multiplex PCR; TCRdb holds only in-frame clones, not every one. The data show 250,000 to 350,000 clones, with roughly 90% seen just once and approximately 1.2% held by the top ten. Sequencing was performed on PBMCs. These receptors were obtained from a woman in her 30s in good health and CMV-seropositive. The CDR3 runs from the conserved cysteine through the conserved F or W. D genes are given only for firm matches. The size field is filled for only some rows; it gives once, few, many or a size class.

.,TRBJ2-7,.,14,TRBV7-2,CASSLELARGEQYF,TGTGCCAGCAGCTTAGAACTAGCTCGTGGGGAGCAGTACTTC
once,TRBJ1-2,.,13,TRBV11-2,CASSLSRFQGYTF,TGTGCCAGCAGCTTAAGCAGGTTTCAAGGCTACACCTTC
.,TRBJ2-1,TRBD1,14,TRBV4-3,CASSPGQVYNEQFF,TGCGCCAGCAGCCCCGGACAGGTATACAATGAGCAGTTCTTC
.,TRBJ2-7,TRBD2,17,TRBV5-1,CASSLALTTSGLYEQYF,TGCGCCAGCAGCTTGGCCTTAACAACTAGCGGACTCTACGAGCAGTACTTC
.,TRBJ1-3,TRBD1,17,TRBV7-6,CASSLGGTAERSNTIYF,TGTGCCAGCAGCTTAGGGGGGACAGCGGAGCGAAGCAACACCATATATTTT
.,TRBJ2-5,TRBD2,16,TRBV2,CASTPFLAGGKETQYF,TGTGCCAGCACCCCATTTTTAGCGGGGGGGAAAGAGACCCAGTACTTC
.,TRBJ2-7,TRBD1,15,TRBV18,CASSPGQPSDYEQYF,TGTGCCAGCTCACCGGGACAGCCCTCAGACTACGAGCAGTACTTC
.,TRBJ2-2,.,15,TRBV27,CASRKDYPWTGELFF,TGTGCCAGCAGGAAAGACTATCCGTGGACCGGGGAGCTGTTTTTT
.,TRBJ1-3,TRBD1,16,TRBV30,CAWSVASGGSGNTIYF,TGTGCCTGGAGTGTTGCATCAGGGGGATCTGGAAACACCATATATTTT
few,TRBJ2-7,TRBD2,14,TRBV7-8,CASSSWTSGYEQYF,TGTGCCAGCAGCAGTTGGACTAGCGGGTATGAGCAGTACTTC
few,TRBJ2-7,TRBD2,14,TRBV28,CASRSSGNRNEQYF,TGTGCCAGCAGATCAAGCGGGAATAGGAACGAGCAGTACTTC
.,TRBJ1-1,TRBD1,18,TRBV10-3,CAISSTTGGLGGRTEAFF,TGTGCCATCAGTTCCACTACAGGGGGCTTAGGTGGTAGAACTGAAGCTTTCTTT
.,TRBJ1-4,.,14,TRBV5-4,CASSRETSNEKLFF,TGTGCCAGCAGCCGGGAAACTAGTAATGAAAAACTGTTTTTT
once,TRBJ2-1,TRBD2,17,TRBV5-1,CASSLANPGLPNNEQFF,TGCGCCAGCAGCTTGGCCAATCCGGGACTACCAAACAATGAGCAGTTCTTC
.,TRBJ2-5,TRBD2,15,TRBV27,CASRLAGGPIETQYF,TGTGCCAGCCGGCTAGCGGGGGGGCCGATAGAGACCCAGTACTTC
.,TRBJ1-1,TRBD1,14,TRBV30,CAWRAGTGGFEAFF,TGTGCCTGGAGGGCCGGGACAGGGGGCTTCGAAGCTTTCTTT
.,TRBJ2-7,TRBD2,13,TRBV30,CAWSTSGAYEQYF,TGTGCCTGGAGTACTAGCGGAGCCTACGAGCAGTACTTC
once,TRBJ1-1,TRBD1,15,TRBV18,CASSPPGTGNTEAFF,TGTGCCAGCTCACCACCCGGGACAGGGAACACTGAAGCTTTCTTT
once,TRBJ2-3,.,14,TRBV15,CATGNIDYTDTQYF,TGTGCCACCGGAAACATAGATTACACAGATACGCAGTATTTT
.,TRBJ1-1,TRBD1,16,TRBV25-1,CASSQTGATPHTEAFF,TGTGCCAGCAGTCAAACAGGGGCCACCCCCCACACTGAAGCTTTCTTT
.,TRBJ2-3,TRBD1,13,TRBV5-1,CASSLDRADTQYF,TGCGCCAGCAGCTTAGACAGGGCGGATACGCAGTATTTT
.,TRBJ1-1,TRBD1,14,TRBV7-2,CASSTRQGPTEAFF,TGTGCCAGCAGCACCCGACAGGGCCCCACTGAAGCTTTCTTT
.,TRBJ2-2,.,14,TRBV11-2,CASSLERYTGELFF,TGTGCCAGCAGCTTAGAGCGGTACACCGGGGAGCTGTTTTTT
.,TRBJ1-2,TRBD1,15,TRBV5-1,CASSSSRTGGYGYTF,TGCGCCAGCAGCTCGTCAAGGACAGGGGGTTATGGCTACACCTTC
.,TRBJ2-7,.,14,TRBV6-1,CASSEYWGTYEQYF,TGTGCCAGCAGTGAGTATTGGGGGACCTACGAGCAGTACTTC
.,TRBJ2-7,TRBD2,16,TRBV4-2,CASSQDSGGNPYEQYF,TGTGCCAGCAGCCAAGATAGCGGGGGAAACCCCTACGAGCAGTACTTC
.,TRBJ2-2,TRBD2,17,TRBV7-2,CASSFASGRSSGGELFF,TGTGCCAGCAGCTTTGCTAGCGGGAGGTCCTCGGGCGGGGAGCTGTTTTTT
.,TRBJ2-7,TRBD2,17,TRBV4-1,CASSQVSGLAGAGEQYF,TGCGCCAGCAGCCAAGTTTCCGGACTAGCGGGAGCTGGCGAGCAGTACTTC
.,TRBJ2-7,TRBD1,13,TRBV30,CAWSVGQTPEQYF,TGTGCCTGGAGTGTGGGACAGACTCCCGAGCAGTACTTC
.,TRBJ2-2,.,15,TRBV10-3,CAIGVTGINTGELFF,TGTGCCATTGGGGTGACAGGAATAAACACCGGGGAGCTGTTTTTT
.,TRBJ1-5,.,14,TRBV18,CASSPLGGNQPQHF,TGTGCCAGCTCACCTTTGGGGGGCAATCAGCCCCAGCATTTT
.,TRBJ2-7,.,12,TRBV19,CASSIAGDKQYF,TGTGCCAGTAGTATCGCAGGGGATAAGCAGTACTTC
.,TRBJ1-4,.,13,TRBV28,CASLDTLNEKLFF,TGTGCCAGCTTGGACACGCTTAATGAAAAACTGTTTTTT